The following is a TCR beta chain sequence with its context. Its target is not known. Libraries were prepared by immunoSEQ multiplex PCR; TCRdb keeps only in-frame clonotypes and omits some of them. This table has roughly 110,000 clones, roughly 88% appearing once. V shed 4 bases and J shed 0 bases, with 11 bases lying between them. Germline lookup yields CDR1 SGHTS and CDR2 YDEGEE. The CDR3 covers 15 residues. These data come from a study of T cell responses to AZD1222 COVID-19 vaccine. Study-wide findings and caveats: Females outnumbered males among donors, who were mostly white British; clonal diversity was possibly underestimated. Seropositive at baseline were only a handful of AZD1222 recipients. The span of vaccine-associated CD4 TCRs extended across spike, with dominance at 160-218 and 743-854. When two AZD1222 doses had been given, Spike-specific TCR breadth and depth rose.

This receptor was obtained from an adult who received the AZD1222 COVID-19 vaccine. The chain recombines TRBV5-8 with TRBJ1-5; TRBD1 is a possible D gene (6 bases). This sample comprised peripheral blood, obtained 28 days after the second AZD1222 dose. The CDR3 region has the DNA TGTGCCAGCAGCGTAACAGGGACTAGCAATCAGCCCCAGCATTTT. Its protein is CASSVTGTSNQPQHF.